This T cell receptor beta chain was identified during a study of T cell repertoires in cytomegalovirus infection. MiXCR was run by TCRdb on the reads, yielding one entry per CDR3 protein. The repertoire holds fewer than 900,000 distinct CDR3 sequences, 29% seen once, with roughly 13% in the top ten. The V segment lost 4 bases and the J segment 4 bases; nucleotides outside the gene matches: 12. Germline CDR1 is SGHVS and CDR2 is FQNEAQ. This CDR3 region has 16 residues. This clonotype was seen at least ten times. Its antigen is not known. The TCR comes from a human donor in good health (CMV status not recorded). Some clones in this sample may be carry-over from other donors' samples. This material consisted of cultured CD8+ T cells from PBMCs, taken from culture after CMV antigen stimulation. This chain uses TRBV7-8 with TRBJ2-7, with 8 positions matching TRBD2. The DNA for the CDR3 is TGTGCCAGCAGCTCCCCGGGAGGGGGTCCCCCTTACGAGCAGTACTTC. Its protein is CASSSPGGGPPYEQYF. Full variable domain (remainder filled in from reference TRBV7-8 and TRBJ2-7): GAGVSQSPRYKVAKRGQDVALRCDPISGHVSLFWYQQALGQGPEFLTYFQNEAQLDKSGLPSDRFFAERPEGSVSTLKIQRTQQEDSAVYLCASSSPGGGPPYEQYFGPGTRLTVT.